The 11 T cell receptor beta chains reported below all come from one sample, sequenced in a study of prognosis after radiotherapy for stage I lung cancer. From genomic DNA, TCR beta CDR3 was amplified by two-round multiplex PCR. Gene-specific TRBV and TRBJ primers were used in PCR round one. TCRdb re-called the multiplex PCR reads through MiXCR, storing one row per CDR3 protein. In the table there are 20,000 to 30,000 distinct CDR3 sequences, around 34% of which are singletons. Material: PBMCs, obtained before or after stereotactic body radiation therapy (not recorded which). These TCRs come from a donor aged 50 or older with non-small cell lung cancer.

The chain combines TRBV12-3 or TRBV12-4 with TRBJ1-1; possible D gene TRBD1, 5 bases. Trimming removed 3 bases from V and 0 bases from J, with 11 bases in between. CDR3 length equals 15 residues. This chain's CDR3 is CASSFVGGMNTEAFF. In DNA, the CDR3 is TGTGCCAGCAGTTTTGTGGGGGGGATGAACACTGAAGCTTTCTTT.

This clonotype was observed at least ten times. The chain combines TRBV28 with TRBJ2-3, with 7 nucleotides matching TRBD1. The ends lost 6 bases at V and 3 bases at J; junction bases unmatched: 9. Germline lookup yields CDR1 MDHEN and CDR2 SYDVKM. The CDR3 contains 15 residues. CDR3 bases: TGTGCCAGCAGCAAAGAGACAGGGCATACAGATACGCAGTATTTT. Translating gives CASSKETGHTDTQYF.

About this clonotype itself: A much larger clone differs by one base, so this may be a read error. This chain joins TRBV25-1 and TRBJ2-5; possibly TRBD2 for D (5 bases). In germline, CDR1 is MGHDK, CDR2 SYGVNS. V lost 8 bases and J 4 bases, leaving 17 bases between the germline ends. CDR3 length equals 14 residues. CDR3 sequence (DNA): TGTGCCAGCTGTCCAGCGGTAGTAGGAGAGACCCAGTACTTC. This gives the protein CASCPAVVGETQYF.

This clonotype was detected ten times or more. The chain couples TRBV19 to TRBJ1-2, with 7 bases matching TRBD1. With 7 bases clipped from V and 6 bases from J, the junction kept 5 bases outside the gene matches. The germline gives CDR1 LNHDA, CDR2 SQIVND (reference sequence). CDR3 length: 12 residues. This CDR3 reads CASTRQGNGYTF. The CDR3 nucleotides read TGTGCCAGTACTCGACAGGGAAATGGCTACACCTTC.

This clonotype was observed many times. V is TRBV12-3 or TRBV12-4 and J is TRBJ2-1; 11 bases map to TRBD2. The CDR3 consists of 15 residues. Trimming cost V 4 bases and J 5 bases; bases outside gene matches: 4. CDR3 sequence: CASSSRLAGHNEQFF. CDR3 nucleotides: TGTGCCAGCAGTTCCCGACTAGCGGGGCACAATGAGCAGTTCTTC.

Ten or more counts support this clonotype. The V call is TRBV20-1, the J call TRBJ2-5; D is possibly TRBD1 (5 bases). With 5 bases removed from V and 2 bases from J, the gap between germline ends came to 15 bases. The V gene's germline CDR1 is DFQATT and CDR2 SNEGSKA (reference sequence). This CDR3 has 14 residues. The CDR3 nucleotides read TGCAGTGCTCCCCCGGTGGGGCAACAAGAGACCCAGTACTTC. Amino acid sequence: CSAPPVGQQETQYF.

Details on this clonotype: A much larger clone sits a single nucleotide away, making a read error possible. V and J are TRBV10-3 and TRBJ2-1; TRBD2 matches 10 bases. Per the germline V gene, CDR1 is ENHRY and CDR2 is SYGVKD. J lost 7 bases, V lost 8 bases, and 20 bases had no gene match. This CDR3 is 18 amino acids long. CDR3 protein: CAIGGGLAVRVVWNEQFF. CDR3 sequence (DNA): TGTGCCATCGGGGGCGGACTAGCGGTTCGGGTGGTGTGGAATGAGCAGTTCTTC.

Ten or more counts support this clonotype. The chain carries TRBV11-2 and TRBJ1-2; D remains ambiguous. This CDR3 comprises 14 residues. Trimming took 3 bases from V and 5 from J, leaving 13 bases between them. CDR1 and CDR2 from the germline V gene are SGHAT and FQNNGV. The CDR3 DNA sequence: TGTGCCAGCAGCTTCGACCGTTTGGGGTATGGCTACACCTTC. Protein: CASSFDRLGYGYTF.

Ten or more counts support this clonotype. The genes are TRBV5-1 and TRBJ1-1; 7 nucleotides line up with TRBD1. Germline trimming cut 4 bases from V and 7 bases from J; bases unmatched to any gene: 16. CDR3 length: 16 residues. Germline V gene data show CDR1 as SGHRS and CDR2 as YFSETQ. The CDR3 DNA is TGCGCCAGCAGCGGGAGACAGGGAGGTGGAAGGGATGAAGCTTTCTTT. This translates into CASSGRQGGGRDEAFF.

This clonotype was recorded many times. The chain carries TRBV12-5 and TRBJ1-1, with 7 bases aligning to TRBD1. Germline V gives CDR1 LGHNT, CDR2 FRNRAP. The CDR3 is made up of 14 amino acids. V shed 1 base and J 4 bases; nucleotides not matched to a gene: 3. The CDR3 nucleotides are TGTGCTAGTGGTTTGGAGGGGGCGGCCACTGAAGCTTTCTTT. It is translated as CASGLEGAATEAFF.

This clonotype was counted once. The DNA for the CDR3 is TGCGCCAGCAGCTCCATAGGGGGCACCGGGGAGCTGTTTTTT. Amino acids: CASSSIGGTGELFF. V and J are TRBV5-1 and TRBJ2-2; D perhaps matches TRBD1 (6 bases). V lost 3 bases, J lost 4 bases, and 10 bases lay in between. CDR1 and CDR2 from the germline V gene are SGHRS and YFSETQ. The CDR3 spans 14 residues.